This T cell receptor beta chain was sequenced during a study of blood T cell repertoires in COVID-19. Across the study: The samples span acute and convalescent COVID-19 from the United States, Italy and Spain.

CDR1 is MNHEY and CDR2 is SMNVEV in the germline V gene (reference sequence). The V end lost 2 bases, the J end lost 0 bases, and 2 bases lay between the germline ends. This CDR3 contains 13 residues. Authors' data handling: Amplification with reference gene primers provided the estimates of nucleated cell counts. The table came from immunoSEQ multiplex PCR; TCRdb's copy has only in-frame clones and leaves some out. V and J calls and clone size follow that table, whereas D and trimming were derived from the DNA. Of about 270,000 clones in the sample, around 89% were seen once. The chain has TRBV27 and TRBJ1-5; no clear D. What was sequenced was PBMCs or T cells enriched from blood (not recorded which). This TCR was recovered from a woman in her twenties or thirties with acute COVID-19. Here the CDR3 reads CASSLHSNQPQHF. The CDR3 DNA reads as TGTGCCAGCAGTTTACATAGCAATCAGCCCCAGCATTTT.